This T cell receptor beta chain was recorded in a study of T cells in Graves' hyperthyroidism and ophthalmopathy. It was RNA transcripts that yielded the amplified TCR beta CDR3 regions. The study used the HTBI primer set for a first-round RT-PCR of the TCR CDR3. TCRdb processed the multiplex PCR reads anew with MiXCR; each CDR3 protein has one entry. The data hold about 520,000 distinct CDR3 sequences, with approximately 25% observed a single time. This clonotype came up many times. Fresh peripheral blood, about 9.9 ml, yielded the PBMCs. Germline values: CDR1 SGHAT, CDR2 FQNNGV. This CDR3 has 13 amino acids. Deletions cut 1 base from V and 5 bases from J, with 8 bases between.

This clonotype was obtained from a woman in her 30s with Graves' ophthalmopathy. Sequencing was performed on blood. V gene TRBV11-2 combines with J gene TRBJ2-5; D remains unclear. CDR3 in DNA: TGTGCCAGCAGCTTAGGAAATCGTGAGACCCAGTACTTC. Translated: CASSLGNRETQYF.